The rows below give T cell receptor beta chains drawn from one sample of a study of OX40 agonist ivuxolimab in advanced cancers. Profiling relied on immunoSEQ multiplex PCR, and the TCRdb table lists in-frame clones only, not all of them. This table holds some 28,000 clones, approximately 83% found once. This sample comprised CD4+ or CD8+ T cells sorted from blood, obtained in a trial of the OX40 agonist ivuxolimab. These receptors all stem from an adult with an advanced solid tumor such as melanoma, head and neck, liver or kidney cancer. Each CDR3 is given with its conserved first and last residue. A D gene is named only where the DNA matches it firmly. Clone size is stated in some rows and not others, as once, few, many or a class when expanded.

clone_size: NA
j_call: TRBJ2-3
v_call: TRBV6-1
d_call: TRBD2
cdr3_nt: TGTGCCAGCAGCGGGGCCAGCGGGGTCGCAGATACGCAGTATTTT
cdr3_aa: CASSGASGVADTQYF

clone_size: NA
j_call: TRBJ1-2
v_call: TRBV5-8
d_call: TRBD1
cdr3_nt: TGTGCCAGCAGCTGGGGGACAGGGTCCCCGGAGGGCTACACCTTC
cdr3_aa: CASSWGTGSPEGYTF

clone_size: NA
j_call: TRBJ2-7
v_call: TRBV7-9
d_call: TRBD1
cdr3_nt: TGTGCCAGCAGCCCCGGACAGGGCGAATTCTCCTACGAGCAGTACTTC
cdr3_aa: CASSPGQGEFSYEQYF

clone_size: once
j_call: TRBJ2-5
v_call: TRBV7-9
d_call: TRBD1
cdr3_nt: TGTGCCAGCAGCTTAGATAAGGACGCAAACAGGGGGACCCAGTACTTC
cdr3_aa: CASSLDKDANRGTQYF

clone_size: NA
j_call: TRBJ1-6
v_call: TRBV10-1
d_call: NA
cdr3_nt: TGCGCCAGCAGTCACAACAGGGAATCGGAGTCACCCCTCCACTTT
cdr3_aa: CASSHNRESESPLHF

clone_size: NA
j_call: TRBJ1-1
v_call: TRBV10-3
d_call: NA
cdr3_nt: TGTGCCATCAGTGATTTGGAAAGGGTGGGGAACACTGAAGCTTTCTTT
cdr3_aa: CAISDLERVGNTEAFF

clone_size: NA
j_call: TRBJ2-7
v_call: TRBV5-5
d_call: TRBD1
cdr3_nt: TGCGCCAGCAGCCACCATGGACAGGCACAGTACTTC
cdr3_aa: CASSHHGQAQYF

clone_size: NA
j_call: TRBJ2-5
v_call: TRBV14
d_call: TRBD1
cdr3_nt: TGTGCCAGCAGCCAAAGCAGGGGGCGAGAGACCCAGTACTTC
cdr3_aa: CASSQSRGRETQYF

clone_size: NA
j_call: TRBJ1-1
v_call: TRBV20-1
d_call: NA
cdr3_nt: TGCAGGAGGATATCTGAAGCTTTCTTT
cdr3_aa: CRRISEAFF

clone_size: NA
j_call: TRBJ2-7
v_call: TRBV6-1
d_call: NA
cdr3_nt: TGTGCCAGCAGTGAAGCTCGAGGTACGGGGGCGTACGAGCAGTACTTC
cdr3_aa: CASSEARGTGAYEQYF

clone_size: NA
j_call: TRBJ2-2
v_call: TRBV28
d_call: NA
cdr3_nt: TGTGCCAGCAGTTCACCGGGGGGCCACACCGGGGAGCTGTTTTTT
cdr3_aa: CASSSPGGHTGELFF

clone_size: once
j_call: TRBJ2-7
v_call: TRBV5-4
d_call: NA
cdr3_nt: TGTGCCAGCAGCTCCCAGGGAGGGGGCCCCTTCCGCCCCTACGAGCAGTACTTC
cdr3_aa: CASSSQGGGPFRPYEQYF

clone_size: NA
j_call: TRBJ1-3
v_call: TRBV7-9
d_call: NA
cdr3_nt: TGTGCCAGCAGCTTACCGTCAGGCGGAAACACCATATATTTT
cdr3_aa: CASSLPSGGNTIYF

clone_size: NA
j_call: TRBJ2-1
v_call: TRBV2
d_call: NA
cdr3_nt: TGTGCCAGCAGCGGGATCTCCTACAATGAGCAGTTCTTC
cdr3_aa: CASSGISYNEQFF

clone_size: NA
j_call: TRBJ1-2
v_call: TRBV27
d_call: NA
cdr3_nt: TGTGCCAGCAGTTTATCGGGCCCTTTGAGTTATGGCTACACCTTC
cdr3_aa: CASSLSGPLSYGYTF

clone_size: NA
j_call: TRBJ2-3
v_call: TRBV7-9
d_call: NA
cdr3_nt: TGTGCCAGCAGCTTAGAAGGGCTCACAGATACGCAGTATTTT
cdr3_aa: CASSLEGLTDTQYF

clone_size: NA
j_call: TRBJ2-5
v_call: TRBV6-6
d_call: NA
cdr3_nt: TGTGCCAGCAGCCCCCCGGGAAGCCAAGAGACCCAGTACTTC
cdr3_aa: CASSPPGSQETQYF

clone_size: once
j_call: TRBJ2-7
v_call: TRBV7-9
d_call: NA
cdr3_nt: TGTGCCAGCAGCTTAGGTTCGTTTGAGCAGTACTTC
cdr3_aa: CASSLGSFEQYF

clone_size: NA
j_call: TRBJ1-2
v_call: TRBV4-1
d_call: NA
cdr3_nt: TGCGCCAGCAGCAAAACAGTTAACTATGGCTACACCTTC
cdr3_aa: CASSKTVNYGYTF

clone_size: large
j_call: TRBJ1-6
v_call: TRBV27
d_call: NA
cdr3_nt: TGTGCCAGCAGTACCGGGGCAGCACATAATTCACCCCTCCACTTT
cdr3_aa: CASSTGAAHNSPLHF

clone_size: NA
j_call: TRBJ2-7
v_call: TRBV6-1
d_call: NA
cdr3_nt: TGTGCCAGCAGTGAAGGACAGGCAAGCTCCTACGAGCAGTACTTC
cdr3_aa: CASSEGQASSYEQYF

clone_size: NA
j_call: TRBJ1-1
v_call: TRBV7-6
d_call: NA
cdr3_nt: TGTGCCAGCAGCTTAGCTGGGCTTAACACTGAAGCTTTCTTT
cdr3_aa: CASSLAGLNTEAFF

clone_size: once
j_call: TRBJ2-3
v_call: TRBV11-2
d_call: NA
cdr3_nt: TGTGCCAGCAGCGAGTCAGCTTACACAGATACGCAGTATTTT
cdr3_aa: CASSESAYTDTQYF

clone_size: NA
j_call: TRBJ2-7
v_call: TRBV6-5
d_call: TRBD2
cdr3_nt: TGTGCCAGCAGTTACCCCGGGGCTAGCGGCAACTACGAGCAGTACTTC
cdr3_aa: CASSYPGASGNYEQYF

clone_size: NA
j_call: TRBJ1-1
v_call: TRBV9
d_call: TRBD1
cdr3_nt: TGTGCCAGCAGCGTATCCGGGACAGGGTCACCAATGAACACTGAAGCTTTCTTT
cdr3_aa: CASSVSGTGSPMNTEAFF

clone_size: few
j_call: TRBJ2-2
v_call: TRBV20-1
d_call: NA
cdr3_nt: TGCAGTGCTAGCAAGACCGGGGAGCTGTTTTTT
cdr3_aa: CSASKTGELFF

clone_size: NA
j_call: TRBJ1-2
v_call: TRBV7-6
d_call: NA
cdr3_nt: TGTGCCAGCAGCTCGGGCAGGGACGGCGGCTATGGCTACACCTTC
cdr3_aa: CASSSGRDGGYGYTF

clone_size: NA
j_call: TRBJ1-3
v_call: TRBV5-4
d_call: NA
cdr3_nt: TGTGCCAGCAGCTTGGACCGGGACAACTCTGGAAACACCATATATTTT
cdr3_aa: CASSLDRDNSGNTIYF

clone_size: NA
j_call: TRBJ2-7
v_call: TRBV4-1
d_call: NA
cdr3_nt: TGCGCCAGCAACCCGATTCCGGGGGCGGACGAGCAGTACTTC
cdr3_aa: CASNPIPGADEQYF

clone_size: NA
j_call: TRBJ1-2
v_call: TRBV7-9
d_call: TRBD1
cdr3_nt: TGTGCCAGCAGCCCACAGACAGGGACGGAGAGCTATGGCTACACCTTC
cdr3_aa: CASSPQTGTESYGYTF

clone_size: NA
j_call: TRBJ2-7
v_call: TRBV27
d_call: TRBD2
cdr3_nt: TGTGCCAGCAGCCCGGGACTAGCGGGGGACTTCTACGAGCAGTACTTC
cdr3_aa: CASSPGLAGDFYEQYF